The entry below describes one TCR beta chain. The sample is drawn from a study of blood T cell repertoires in COVID-19. Study in general: Specimens from acute and convalescent COVID-19 originated in the United States, Italy and Spain. Sources were T cells, B-cell-depleted T cells, or PBMCs; the material itself was cDNA or gDNA.

CDR1 is MNHEY and CDR2 is SVGAGI in the germline V gene. Between the trimmed V and J ends, which lost 4 bases and 0 bases, there was a span of 13 bases. The CDR3 covers 16 residues. Per the authors' pipeline: The assay estimated nucleated cells by amplifying reference gene primers. The table came from immunoSEQ multiplex PCR; TCRdb's copy has only in-frame clones and leaves some out. That table is the source of V, J and clone size, and D and trimming were worked out from the DNA. The sample yields about 130,000 clones, approximately 84% seen once. Sequenced material: peripheral blood. The chain links TRBV6-5 to TRBJ2-1; a possible D gene is TRBD2 (5 bases). This TCR came from a human donor in a cohort sampled during active COVID-19. The CDR3 protein is CASSSTGVNSYNEQFF. Here the CDR3 DNA reads TGTGCCAGCAGTTCTACCGGGGTGAACTCCTACAATGAGCAGTTCTTC.